The entry below gives a single T cell receptor beta chain sequence along with its context. The sample carries other DNA sequences with the same CDR3. The sample belongs to a study of blood T cell repertoires in COVID-19. TCRdb keeps only in-frame clones here, not all; method: immunoSEQ multiplex PCR. The repertoire holds over 100,000 clones, with less than 85% as singletons. V dropped 4 bases and J dropped 4 bases, with 10 bases sitting between them. This CDR3 spans 14 amino acids. The V gene's germline CDR1 is LGHDT and CDR2 YNNKEL (reference sequence). The sample comprised peripheral blood. V is TRBV3-1 (or the pseudogene TRBV3-2) and J is TRBJ1-4; a possible D gene is TRBD1 (5 bases). The sequence came from a woman aged 60-75 years with acute or convalescent COVID-19. The CDR3 loop reads CASSPRGGNEKLFF. CDR3 nucleotide sequence: TGTGCCAGCAGCCCTCGCGGGGGTAATGAAAAACTGTTTTTT.